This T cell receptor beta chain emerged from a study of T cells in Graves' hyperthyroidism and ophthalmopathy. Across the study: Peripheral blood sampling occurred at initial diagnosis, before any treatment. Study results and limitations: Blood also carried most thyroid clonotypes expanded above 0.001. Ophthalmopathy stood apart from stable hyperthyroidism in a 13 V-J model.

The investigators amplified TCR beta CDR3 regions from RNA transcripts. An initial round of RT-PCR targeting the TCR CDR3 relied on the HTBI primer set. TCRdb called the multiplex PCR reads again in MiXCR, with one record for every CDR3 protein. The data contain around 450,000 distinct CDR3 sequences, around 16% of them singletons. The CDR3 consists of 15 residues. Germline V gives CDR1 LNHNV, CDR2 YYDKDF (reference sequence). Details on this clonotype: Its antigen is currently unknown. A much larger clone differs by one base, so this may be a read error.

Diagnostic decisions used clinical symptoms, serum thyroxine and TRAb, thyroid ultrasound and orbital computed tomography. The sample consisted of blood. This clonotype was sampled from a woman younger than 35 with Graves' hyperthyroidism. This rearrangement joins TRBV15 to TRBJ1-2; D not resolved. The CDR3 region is CATGRAPPGGYGYTF. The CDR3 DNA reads TGTGCCACCGGCAGAGCTCCGCCAGGAGGCTATGGCTACACCTTC.